Described below is a single T cell receptor beta chain sequence and its context. Its antigen target is currently unknown. Base qualities are not provided; no much larger clone lies one nucleotide away. The patients had resection in Japan or China between the mid-2010s and the late 2010s. Histologic diagnosis of each case was confirmed independently by two lung cancer pathologists on H&E slides. Premalignant or tumor cells were enriched for nucleic acid extraction by macro-dissection performed after pathologic assessment. DNA was isolated from FFPE tissue using the AllPrep DNA/RNA FFPE Kit. The V end loses 3 bases and the J end loses 2 bases, and a stretch of 8 bases separates them. The CDR3 covers 13 residues, taking in both the cysteine and the phenylalanine. The sequence is cut down to CDR3 DNA, 39 bases in frame from base 1. The CDR1 and CDR2 encoded by the germline V gene (reference sequence) are GTSNPN and SVGIG.

Using the immunoSEQ hsTCRbeta Kit, TCR beta CDR3 regions were sequenced from DNA. Under the source paper's analysis protocol: TCR sequencing data were analysed with the ImmunoSEQ Analyzer. T cell clonality was defined as 1 minus Pielou's evenness computed on productive rearrangements. To measure T cell diversity, the inverse Simpson index was applied to productive templates. T cell density was TCR beta template counts normalized to usable DNA, estimated by amplifying and sequencing housekeeping genes. TCR metrics were compared across histologic stages using two-sided Kruskal-Wallis tests. Imported from immuneACCESS, the table was reduced by TCRdb to in-frame sequences with V and J called. These copies leave out some clones; in studies compared against another copy, an unresolved V gene accounts for under half, and the cause of the remainder is not known. D and trimming were read from the DNA, whereas the V and J calls and clone size are those reported in that table. The table for this sample lists 13,000 to 15,000 clones; roughly 86% of them were counted only once. In total, the top ten clones hold 3% of the sample.

The data derive from a study of immune evolution from preneoplasia to lung adenocarcinoma (dated by TCRdb to 2020 to 2022). About the investigation overall: HLA loss of heterozygosity was seen in around 7.3%, 15% and 36% of AIS, MIA and ADC lesions, and in no AAH lesions. The study combined immune gene expression, TCR sequencing and multiplex immunofluorescence to profile immune contexture across lung adenocarcinoma precursors and invasive adenocarcinoma. Resected precursor lesions (AAH, AIS, MIA) and invasive adenocarcinomas were compared against paired morphologically normal lung tissue. According to the study, around 110 samples went through TCR sequencing. POLYSOLVER was used to infer Class I HLA alleles from exome data, while LOHHLA was used to detect allele-specific HLA loss. TCR sequencing data were obtained from about 50 patients. Sample size was determined by specimen availability and not by a prior power calculation. The immune data were integrated with whole exome sequencing and methylation data from the same cohort of nodules. A total of 50 to 55 patients with pulmonary nodules who underwent surgical resection were included in the overall cohort.

Summary of the overall study and its limitations: Normal lung showed the highest clonality, whereas later-stage lesions appeared to have higher T cell density and diversity but lower clonality. Findings were based on association rather than direct causation; larger cohorts with long-term follow-up and longitudinal biopsies were deemed needed. Top T cell clone frequencies were highest in normal lung and appeared to decrease progressively from AAH through AIS, MIA and invasive adenocarcinoma. KRAS-mutant nodules showed the highest T cell clonality compared with EGFR-mutant or double wild-type lesions. Because all patients came from Japan and China, whether the findings apply to Western populations was uncertain.

This receptor was identified in a person aged 55 to 79 with lung adenocarcinoma. The sample was FFPE minimally invasive lung adenocarcinoma tissue. Reading the label with the study, this specimen's cell subset or site is: micro-invasive lung adenocarcinoma (MIA). The chain uses TRBV30 and TRBJ1-3, with TRBD1 perhaps the D gene, on 5 matching bases. At the DNA level, the sequence is TGTGCCTGGAGAAGGGGTGCTGGAAACACCATATATTTT. Its coded protein is CAWRRGAGNTIYF.